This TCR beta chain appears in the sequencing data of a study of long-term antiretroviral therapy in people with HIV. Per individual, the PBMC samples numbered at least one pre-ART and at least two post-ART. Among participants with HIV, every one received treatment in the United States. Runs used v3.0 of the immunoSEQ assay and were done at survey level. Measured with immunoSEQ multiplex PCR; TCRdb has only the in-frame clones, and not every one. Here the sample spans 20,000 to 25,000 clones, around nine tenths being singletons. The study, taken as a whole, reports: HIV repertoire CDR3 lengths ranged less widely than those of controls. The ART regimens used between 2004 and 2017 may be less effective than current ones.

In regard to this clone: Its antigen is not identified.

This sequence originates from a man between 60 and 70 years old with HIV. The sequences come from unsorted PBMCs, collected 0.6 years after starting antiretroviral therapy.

CDR3 bases: TGTGCCACCAGCAGAGAACCGACAGGTACCTACGAGCAGTACTTC. Translated: CATSREPTGTYEQYF. The V gene is TRBV15, the J gene TRBJ2-7, with D tentatively TRBD1 (6 bases). With 0 bases removed from V and 2 bases from J, the gap between germline ends came to 11 bases. Per germline, CDR1 LNHNV and CDR2 YYDKDF (reference sequence). The CDR3 spans 15 residues.